This entry lists 15 T cell receptor beta chains sequenced from one sample in a study of blood T cell repertoires in COVID-19. Generated by immunoSEQ multiplex PCR, the TCRdb table keeps only in-frame clones and is missing some. The table includes hundreds of thousands of clones, roughly 87% detected once. Sequenced: PBMCs or T cells enriched from blood (not recorded which). The receptors were gathered from a woman in her thirties or forties who had recovered from COVID-19.

The chain links TRBV7-2 to TRBJ2-1, with D possibly being TRBD2 (6 bases). The ends were cut back, 5 bases at V and 7 bases at J, with 18 bases in the middle. CDR1 and CDR2 from the germline V gene are SGHTA and FQGNSA. This CDR3 region has 15 residues. The DNA of the CDR3 is TGTGCCAGCAGCCCCCGGGACTTGCCGGGAAATGAGCAGTTCTTC. Translation gives CASSPRDLPGNEQFF.

The V gene is TRBV5-1, the J gene TRBJ1-4; 7 nucleotides match TRBD1. The V segment lost 4 bases and the J segment 8 bases; nucleotides outside the gene matches: 8. CDR1 is SGHRS and CDR2 is YFSETQ in the germline V gene. This CDR3 has 14 amino acids. The CDR3, as DNA: TGCGCCAGCAGCCTGACAGGGCTTAGGGAAAAACTGTTTTTT. Its protein is CASSLTGLREKLFF. Variable domain in full (rest from reference TRBV5-1 and TRBJ1-4): KAGVTQTPRYLIKTRGQQVTLSCSPISGHRSVSWYQQTPGQGLQFLFEYFSETQRNKGNFPGRFSGRQFSNSRSEMNVSTLELGDSALYLCASSLTGLREKLFFGSGTQLSVL.

This sequence joins TRBV7-9 and TRBJ1-2; the D is unclear. V shed 5 bases and J shed 8 bases, with 15 bases lying between them. This CDR3 has 13 residues. Germline CDR1 and CDR2: SEHNR and FQNEAQ (reference sequence). CDR3 DNA: TGTGCCAGCAGCACCGCTCGGGGAGGGGGCTACACCTTC. This sequence encodes CASSTARGGGYTF. The variable domain in full, with the rest retrieved from reference TRBV7-9 and TRBJ1-2, is DTGVSQNPRHKITKRGQNVTFRCDPISEHNRLYWYRQTLGQGPEFLTYFQNEAQLEKSRLLSDRFSAERPKGSFSTLEIQRTEQGDSAMYLCASSTARGGGYTFGSGTRLTVV.

There are a few counts of this clone. The chain combines TRBV18 with TRBJ2-7; 8 bases agree with TRBD1. The CDR3 is 14 residues long. V shed 6 bases and J 5 bases; nucleotides not matched to a gene: 9. Germline V gene sequence: CDR1 KGHSH, CDR2 LQKENI. This CDR3 is CASSRIQGQDEQYF. In nucleotides, the CDR3 is TGTGCCAGCTCTCGCATACAGGGACAGGACGAGCAGTACTTC.

This clone was counted once. CDR3 DNA: TGTGCCAGCAGTAACCTAGTGGTGGTGGTCGAGCCCCTCCACTTT. Amino acids: CASSNLVVVVEPLHF. The V and J genes are TRBV28 and TRBJ1-6; D is unclear. The CDR3 runs to 15 residues. The V gene lost 5 bases and the J gene lost 13 bases, with 21 bases spanning the gap. Germline-derived CDR1 and CDR2 are MDHEN and SYDVKM.

This sequence joins TRBV7-9 and TRBJ1-2; 7 nucleotides agree with TRBD1. The trim removed 4 bases at V and 2 bases at J, leaving 7 bases unmatched. CDR3 length: 15 residues. From germline, CDR1 is SEHNR and CDR2 FQNEAQ (reference sequence). The CDR3 loop is CASSSLPTGNYGYTF. Written as DNA, the CDR3 is TGTGCCAGCAGCTCCCTACCGACAGGGAACTATGGCTACACCTTC.

The V gene is TRBV7-2, the J gene TRBJ2-7; 10 bases match TRBD2. V dropped 5 bases and J dropped 1; count of bases not matched to a gene: 5. This CDR3 region has 15 residues. The germline CDR1 and CDR2 sequences are SGHTA and FQGNSA. For the CDR3, the DNA is TGTGCCAGCAGCAGAACTAGCGGGGAATCCTACGAGCAGTACTTC. Residues: CASSRTSGESYEQYF. The variable domain in full, completed from reference TRBV7-2 and TRBJ2-7, reads GAGVSQSPSNKVTEKGKDVELRCDPISGHTALYWYRQSLGQGLEFLIYFQGNSAPDKSGLPSDRFSAERTGGSVSTLTIQRTQQEDSAVYLCASSRTSGESYEQYFGPGTRLTVT.

The rearrangement joins TRBV19 to TRBJ2-7; D is perhaps TRBD1 (5 bases). CDR3 length: 15 amino acids. Germline V lookup: CDR1 LNHDA, CDR2 SQIVND (reference sequence). Trimming pared 6 bases from V and 2 bases from J, leaving 17 bases between. Here the CDR3 DNA reads TGTGCCAGTAGCCCCCGCACAGGAGCAGCCTACGAGCAGTACTTC. Encoded protein: CASSPRTGAAYEQYF.

The chain is built from TRBV7-2 and TRBJ1-4; 7 bases map to TRBD1. Germline CDR1 reads SGHTA; CDR2 reads FQGNSA. CDR3 size: 15 residues. J was trimmed by 2 bases and V by 5 bases; bases with no gene match: 5. The CDR3 bases are TGTGCCAGCAGCCATGGGACAGCTACTAATGAAAAACTGTTTTTT. Translated: CASSHGTATNEKLFF.

The chain couples TRBV28 to TRBJ2-1, with 8 bases matching TRBD1. CDR1 and CDR2 (germline): MDHEN, SYDVKM. The CDR3 totals 14 residues. V dropped 7 bases and J dropped 4; count of bases not matched to a gene: 6. Here the CDR3 reads CASKGTGLYNEQFF. The CDR3 region has the DNA TGTGCCAGCAAGGGGACAGGCCTATACAATGAGCAGTTCTTC.

The chain recombines TRBV4-2 with TRBJ2-7; D is perhaps TRBD2 (6 bases). The germline V gene encodes CDR1 LGHNA and CDR2 YNFKEQ. CDR3 size: 16 residues. The V end was cut by 3 bases, the J end by 2 bases, with 17 bases between. This CDR3 reads CASSQDLGGTAYEQYF. For the CDR3, the DNA is TGTGCCAGCAGCCAGGACCTCGGCGGGACGGCCTACGAGCAGTACTTC.

This rearrangement joins TRBV9 to TRBJ1-4; D unclear. Between the trimmed V and J ends, which lost 0 bases and 8 bases, there was a span of 14 bases. There are 15 residues in the CDR3. Per germline, CDR1 SGDLS and CDR2 YYNGEE. CDR3: CASSVGGREGEKLFF. The CDR3 DNA is TGTGCCAGCAGCGTAGGAGGGAGGGAGGGCGAAAAACTGTTTTTT.

The J gene is TRBJ1-1, the V gene TRBV5-1; TRBD1 matches 9 bases. CDR3 size: 14 residues. J gave up 4 bases and V 4 bases, and 5 bases lay outside the gene matches. Germline assignment: CDR1 SGHRS and CDR2 YFSETQ. The CDR3 region has the DNA TGCGCCAGCAGCCAACAGGGGGCAGGCACTGAAGCTTTCTTT. Translated, it gives CASSQQGAGTEAFF.

The V call is TRBV28, the J call TRBJ1-2; 10 bases match TRBD1. The junction had 7 bases not matched to a gene; V was cut back by 5 bases and J by 4 bases. Germline values: CDR1 MDHEN, CDR2 SYDVKM. The CDR3 extends over 15 amino acids. Written as DNA, the CDR3 is TGTGCCAGCAGTGTAGGGACAGGGGAAACCTATGGCTACACCTTC. Protein sequence: CASSVGTGETYGYTF.

V and J are TRBV19 and TRBJ2-1; D remains unclear. This CDR3 has 13 amino acids. V was cut by 3 bases and J by 5 bases, with 8 bases left in between. Germline V gene sequence: CDR1 LNHDA, CDR2 SQIVND (reference sequence). DNA of the CDR3: TGTGCCAGTAGTATTGCACAGAACAATGAGCAGTTCTTC. It translates to CASSIAQNNEQFF.